This passage covers 20 T cell receptor beta chains from one sample sequenced in a study of blood T cell repertoires in COVID-19. Data came from immunoSEQ multiplex PCR; TCRdb stores just in-frame clones and leaves some out. The sample consists of 150,000 to 200,000 clones, over 80% of them appearing once. What was sequenced was PBMCs or T cells enriched from blood (not recorded which). The source is a woman aged 55-70 years who had recovered from COVID-19.

The chain couples TRBV6-1 to TRBJ2-1; 10 bases are a match to TRBD1. V was pared by 2 bases and J by 8 bases, with 12 bases of the junction left unmatched. The CDR3 is 17 amino acids. Per the germline V gene, CDR1 is MNHNS and CDR2 is SASEGT. The CDR3 spells CASSEKGTGATWDEQFF. The CDR3 nucleotides read TGTGCCAGCAGTGAAAAGGGGACAGGGGCTACATGGGATGAGCAGTTCTTC.

This chain uses TRBV6-6 with TRBJ1-1, with no clear D. The germline V and J ends were trimmed by 4 bases and 1 base, with 10 bases remaining between them. This CDR3 has 14 amino acids. In germline, CDR1 is MNHNY, CDR2 SVGAGI (reference sequence). CDR3 in DNA: TGTGCCAGCAGTTCCCAAGCGGGGAACACTGAAGCTTTCTTT. Protein sequence: CASSSQAGNTEAFF.

CDR3 in amino acids: CIPRSRGGETQYF. The DNA of the CDR3 is TGCATCCCCCGGAGCAGAGGAGGAGAGACCCAGTACTTC. The chain combines TRBV29-1 with TRBJ2-5; a weak D match, TRBD2 (5 bases). This CDR3 region has 13 residues. Germline lookup yields CDR1 SQVTM and CDR2 ANQGSEA.

In nucleotides, the CDR3 is TGTGCCAGCAGTGTCTCGGAGAGTCGTACGCAGTATTTT. Amino acid sequence: CASSVSESRTQYF. This chain joins TRBV28 and TRBJ2-3; no reliable D call. This CDR3 spans 13 amino acids. Trimming stripped 5 bases from V and 8 bases from J, with 14 bases between. CDR1 and CDR2 from the germline V gene are MDHEN and SYDVKM.

The CDR3 spells CSARGTANSGNTIYF. The CDR3 nucleotides are TGCAGTGCTCGTGGGACAGCCAACTCTGGAAACACCATATATTTT. This chain connects TRBV20-1 to TRBJ1-3, with 7 positions matching TRBD1. The CDR3 contains 15 residues. With 5 bases clipped from V and 0 bases from J, the junction kept 7 bases outside the gene matches. Germline CDR1 and CDR2: DFQATT and SNEGSKA (reference sequence).

The chain links TRBV11-2 to TRBJ1-2; D not resolved. CDR3 length: 12 amino acids. The V gene lost 2 bases and the J gene lost 6 bases, with 7 bases spanning the gap. Germline assignment: CDR1 SGHAT and CDR2 FQNNGV. The CDR3 loop is CASSLSVDGYTF. As DNA, the CDR3 is TGTGCCAGCAGCTTATCGGTAGATGGCTACACCTTC.

The chain combines TRBV18 with TRBJ2-1, with a possible D match to TRBD1 (6 bases). CDR3 length equals 17 residues. Germline V gene sequence: CDR1 KGHSH, CDR2 LQKENI. V gave up 0 bases and J gave up 4 bases, with 16 bases separating them. CDR3 sequence: CASSPPSAGERYNEQFF. The DNA for the CDR3 is TGTGCCAGCTCACCACCATCAGCAGGGGAAAGGTACAATGAGCAGTTCTTC. The variable domain in full, completed from reference TRBV18 and TRBJ2-1, reads NAGVMQNPRHLVRRRGQEARLRCSPMKGHSHVYWYRQLPEEGLKFMVYLQKENIIDESGMPKERFSAEFPKEGPSILRIQQVVRGDSAAYFCASSPPSAGERYNEQFFGPGTRLTVL.

This clone was observed a single time. This chain uses TRBV25-1 with TRBJ1-1; D gene unclear. The CDR3 is 13 amino acids. V was cut by 5 bases and J by 1 base, with 8 bases left in between. The germline gives CDR1 MGHDK, CDR2 SYGVNS. In DNA, the CDR3 is TGTGCCAGCAGTAACCCAGGGAACACTGAAGCTTTCTTT. Encoded protein: CASSNPGNTEAFF.

The CDR3 sequence: CASSPGAGGSETQYF. The CDR3 DNA reads TGCGCCAGCAGCCCCGGGGCGGGAGGGTCAGAGACCCAGTACTTC. This rearrangement joins TRBV5-1 to TRBJ2-5, with TRBD2 matching 9 bases. The CDR3 contains 15 residues. CDR1 is SGHRS, CDR2 YFSETQ, per germline. V lost 4 bases to trimming and J lost 4 bases; unmatched junction nucleotides: 8.

This rearrangement joins TRBV5-1 to TRBJ2-1; 7 nucleotides match TRBD1. From germline, CDR1 is SGHRS and CDR2 YFSETQ. The CDR3 consists of 15 residues. The junction had 7 bases not matched to a gene; V was cut back by 4 bases and J by 3 bases. The CDR3 DNA sequence: TGCGCCAGCAGCCGCACGGGACAGCTCTACAATGAGCAGTTCTTC. Amino acids: CASSRTGQLYNEQFF.

The chain is built from TRBV3-1 (or the pseudogene TRBV3-2) and TRBJ2-5; 8 positions agree with TRBD2. V lost 4 bases, J lost 4 bases, and 8 bases stayed unmatched. There are 15 residues in the CDR3. From germline, CDR1 is LGHDT and CDR2 YNNKEL (reference sequence). CDR3 region: CASSPNLGLAETQYF. The CDR3 coding sequence is TGTGCCAGCAGCCCGAACCTTGGACTAGCAGAGACCCAGTACTTC.

V is TRBV28 and J is TRBJ1-1, with D unresolved. V dropped 8 bases and J dropped 1 base, with 17 bases sitting between them. Germline-derived CDR1 and CDR2 are MDHEN and SYDVKM. The CDR3 spans 15 residues. The CDR3 spells CASFEGGGSNTEAFF. Here the CDR3 DNA reads TGTGCCAGCTTCGAGGGCGGAGGATCGAACACTGAAGCTTTCTTT.

This clone was picked up one time. The V gene is TRBV30, the J gene TRBJ2-1; D perhaps matches TRBD2 (6 bases). The CDR3 length is 13 residues. V was cut by 0 bases and J by 9 bases, with 12 bases left in between. Germline values: CDR1 GTSNPN, CDR2 SVGIG (reference sequence). The CDR3 sequence: CAWSVGGVGEQFF. The CDR3, as DNA: TGTGCCTGGAGTGTAGGAGGGGTTGGTGAGCAGTTCTTC.

This clone was observed a single time. This chain joins TRBV12-3 or TRBV12-4 and TRBJ1-1; no clear D. This CDR3 has 13 amino acids. With 5 bases removed from V and 2 bases from J, the gap between germline ends came to 9 bases. Written as DNA, the CDR3 is TGTGCCAGCAGTGTTACAGCTAACACTGAAGCTTTCTTT. Its protein is CASSVTANTEAFF.

The rearrangement links TRBV30 to TRBJ1-3, with D maybe TRBD1 (5 bases). Trimming pared 1 base from V and 0 bases from J, leaving 13 bases between. Germline CDR1 and CDR2: GTSNPN and SVGIG (reference sequence). This CDR3 is built from 16 residues. The CDR3 protein is CAWSGLMGGSGNTIYF. Here the CDR3 DNA reads TGTGCCTGGAGTGGTCTGATGGGGGGCTCTGGAAACACCATATATTTT.

The chain uses TRBV5-1 and TRBJ2-1; 8 bases fit TRBD2. The J segment lost 7 bases and the V segment lost 1 base, leaving 1 base of the junction unmatched. This CDR3 has 13 residues. Per the germline V gene, CDR1 is SGHRS and CDR2 is YFSETQ. The CDR3 nucleotides read TGCGCCAGCAGCTTGAGCGGGAGTAATGAGCAGTTCTTC. The encoded protein is CASSLSGSNEQFF.

The chain carries TRBV5-4 and TRBJ2-3; 7 bases match TRBD1. The CDR3 totals 14 residues. Germline loops: CDR1 SGHNT, CDR2 YYREEE (reference sequence). J was trimmed by 4 bases and V by 1 base; bases with no gene match: 3. The CDR3 sequence: CASSLKGASDTQYF. CDR3 nucleotide sequence: TGTGCCAGCAGCTTGAAGGGGGCGTCAGATACGCAGTATTTT.

V and J are TRBV7-2 and TRBJ2-2, with D possibly being TRBD1 (6 bases). V shed 8 bases and J shed 4 bases, with 14 bases lying between them. The CDR3 covers 14 residues. Germline CDR1 is SGHTA and CDR2 is FQGNSA. The CDR3 loop reads CASGGQGFTGELFF. CDR3 sequence (DNA): TGTGCCAGCGGTGGGCAGGGGTTCACCGGGGAGCTGTTTTTT.

A few counts support this clone. V usage is TRBV28 and J usage is TRBJ1-1, with D unclear. The CDR3 is 15 residues long. Germline V CDR1 and CDR2: MDHEN, SYDVKM. The germline V and J ends were trimmed by 7 bases and 4 bases, with 19 bases remaining between them. The CDR3 region has the DNA TGTGCCAGCATCCCCCCACGCCAGGAGGGCACTGAAGCTTTCTTT. This translates into CASIPPRQEGTEAFF.

The rearrangement joins TRBV3-1 (or the pseudogene TRBV3-2) to TRBJ2-3; 8 bases fit TRBD2. Germline CDR1 is LGHDT and CDR2 is YNNKEL (reference sequence). The CDR3 totals 16 residues. The ends lost 1 base at V and 1 base at J; junction bases unmatched: 4. The CDR3 sequence: CASSQGGRGGTDTQYF. The CDR3, as DNA: TGTGCCAGCAGCCAAGGAGGGCGGGGGGGCACAGATACGCAGTATTTT.